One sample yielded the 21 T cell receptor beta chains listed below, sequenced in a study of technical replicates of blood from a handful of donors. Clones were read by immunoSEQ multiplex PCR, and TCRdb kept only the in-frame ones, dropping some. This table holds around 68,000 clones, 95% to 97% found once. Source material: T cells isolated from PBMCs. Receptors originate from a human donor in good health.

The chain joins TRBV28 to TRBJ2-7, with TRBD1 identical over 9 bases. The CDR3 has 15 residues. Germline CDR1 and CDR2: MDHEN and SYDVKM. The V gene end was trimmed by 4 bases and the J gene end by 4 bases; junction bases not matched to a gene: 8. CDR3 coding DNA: TGTGCCAGCAGTTCCACCGGGACAGGGTTTTACGAGCAGTACTTC. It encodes CASSSTGTGFYEQYF. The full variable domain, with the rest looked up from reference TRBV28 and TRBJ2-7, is DVKVTQSSRYLVKRTGEKVFLECVQDMDHENMFWYRQDPGLGLRLIYFSYDVKMKEKGDIPEGYSVSREKKERFSLILESASTNQTSMYLCASSSTGTGFYEQYFGPGTRLTVT.

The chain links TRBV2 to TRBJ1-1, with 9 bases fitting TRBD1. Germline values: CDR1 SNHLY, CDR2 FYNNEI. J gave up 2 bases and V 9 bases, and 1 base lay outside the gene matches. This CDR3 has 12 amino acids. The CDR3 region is CARGQGNTEAFF. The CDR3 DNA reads TGTGCCAGGGGACAGGGAAACACTGAAGCTTTCTTT.

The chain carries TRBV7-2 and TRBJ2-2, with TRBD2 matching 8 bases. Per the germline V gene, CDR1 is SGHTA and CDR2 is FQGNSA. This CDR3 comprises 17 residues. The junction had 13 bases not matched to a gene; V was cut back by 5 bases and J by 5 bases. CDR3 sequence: CASSPAGVAGKTGELFF. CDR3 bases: TGTGCCAGCAGCCCCGCCGGGGTAGCGGGAAAGACCGGGGAGCTGTTTTTT.

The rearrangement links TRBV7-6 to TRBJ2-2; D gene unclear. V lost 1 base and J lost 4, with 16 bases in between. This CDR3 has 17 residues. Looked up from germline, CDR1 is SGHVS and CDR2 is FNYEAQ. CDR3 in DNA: TGTGCCAGCAGCTTAGTAAAGTCAGGCGAGAGCACCGGGGAGCTGTTTTTT. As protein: CASSLVKSGESTGELFF.

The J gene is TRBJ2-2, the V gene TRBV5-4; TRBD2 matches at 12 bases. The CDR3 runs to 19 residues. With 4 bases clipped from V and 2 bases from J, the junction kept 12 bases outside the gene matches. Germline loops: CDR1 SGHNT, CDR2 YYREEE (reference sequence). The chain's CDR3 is CASSNTPRTSGINTGELFF. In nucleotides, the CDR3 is TGTGCCAGCAGCAACACCCCTAGGACTAGCGGGATAAACACCGGGGAGCTGTTTTTT.

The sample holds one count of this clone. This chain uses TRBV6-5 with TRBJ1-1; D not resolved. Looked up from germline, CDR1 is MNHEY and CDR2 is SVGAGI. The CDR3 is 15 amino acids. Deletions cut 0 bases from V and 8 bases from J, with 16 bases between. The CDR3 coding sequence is TGTGCCAGCAGTTACTCCCGGGTCCCACTTGCCGAAGCTTTCTTT. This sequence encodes CASSYSRVPLAEAFF.

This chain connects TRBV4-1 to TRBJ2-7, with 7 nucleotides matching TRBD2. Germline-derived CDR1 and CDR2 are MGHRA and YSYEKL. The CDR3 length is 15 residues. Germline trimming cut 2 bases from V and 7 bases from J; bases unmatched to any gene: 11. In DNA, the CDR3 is TGCGCCAGCAGCCAAAGTGGACTAGGACGGGGGGAGCAGTACTTC. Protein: CASSQSGLGRGEQYF.

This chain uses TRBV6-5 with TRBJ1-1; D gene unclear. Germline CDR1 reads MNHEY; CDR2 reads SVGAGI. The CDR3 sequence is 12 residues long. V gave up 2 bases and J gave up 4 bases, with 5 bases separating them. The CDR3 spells CASSYGPTEAFF. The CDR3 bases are TGTGCCAGCAGTTACGGCCCCACTGAAGCTTTCTTT.

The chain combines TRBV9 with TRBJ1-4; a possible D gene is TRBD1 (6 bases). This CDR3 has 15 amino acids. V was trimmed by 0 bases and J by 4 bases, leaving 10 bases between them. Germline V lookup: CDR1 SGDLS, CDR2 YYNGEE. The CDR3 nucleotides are TGTGCCAGCAGCGTAGCAGGGGTACTTAATGAAAAACTGTTTTTT. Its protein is CASSVAGVLNEKLFF.

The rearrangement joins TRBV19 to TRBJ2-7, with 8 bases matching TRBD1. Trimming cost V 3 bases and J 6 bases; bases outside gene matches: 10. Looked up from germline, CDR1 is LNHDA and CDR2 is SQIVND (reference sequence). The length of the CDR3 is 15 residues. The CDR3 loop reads CASSIGGQALAEQYF. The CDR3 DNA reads TGTGCCAGTAGTATTGGGGGACAGGCCTTGGCCGAGCAGTACTTC.

The CDR3 DNA sequence: TGTGCCAGTAGTCCGCGACAGGGGGCGAGCTACGAGCAGTACTTC. It specifies CASSPRQGASYEQYF. The V gene is TRBV19, the J gene TRBJ2-7; 10 nucleotides agree with TRBD1. This CDR3 has 15 amino acids. CDR1 and CDR2 from the germline V gene are LNHDA and SQIVND (reference sequence). Trimming removed 5 bases from V and 3 bases from J; junction bases left unmatched: 7.

CDR3 nucleotides: TGTGCCAGCAGCCTGGGACTTTCCAATGAGCAGTTCTTC. It is translated as CASSLGLSNEQFF. The V gene is TRBV9, the J gene TRBJ2-1; D is possibly TRBD2 (6 bases). Germline assignment: CDR1 SGDLS and CDR2 YYNGEE. The germline V and J ends were trimmed by 4 bases and 6 bases, with 11 bases remaining between them. This CDR3 contains 13 residues.

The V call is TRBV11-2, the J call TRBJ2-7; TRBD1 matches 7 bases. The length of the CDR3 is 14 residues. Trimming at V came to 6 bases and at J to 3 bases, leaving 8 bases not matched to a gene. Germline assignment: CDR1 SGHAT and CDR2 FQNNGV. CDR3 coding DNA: TGTGCCAGCAGAAACCGGGACAGCTACTACGAGCAGTACTTC. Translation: CASRNRDSYYEQYF.

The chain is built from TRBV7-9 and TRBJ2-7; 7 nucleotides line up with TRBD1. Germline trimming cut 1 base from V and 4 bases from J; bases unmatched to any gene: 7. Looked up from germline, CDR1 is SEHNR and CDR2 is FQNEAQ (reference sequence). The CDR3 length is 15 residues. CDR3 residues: CASSLGSGGTYEQYF. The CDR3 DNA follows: TGTGCCAGCAGCTTAGGGTCAGGGGGTACGTACGAGCAGTACTTC.

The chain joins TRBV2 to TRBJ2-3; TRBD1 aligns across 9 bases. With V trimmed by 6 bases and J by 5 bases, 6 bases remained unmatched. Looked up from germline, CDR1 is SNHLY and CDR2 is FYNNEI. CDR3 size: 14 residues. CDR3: CASSRDRVEDTQYF. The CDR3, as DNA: TGTGCCAGCAGCCGGGACAGGGTCGAAGATACGCAGTATTTT.

CDR3 amino acids: CASSVEEGKPPYEQYF. In DNA form, the CDR3 reads TGTGCCAGCAGCGTAGAGGAGGGGAAGCCCCCCTACGAGCAGTACTTC. The genes are TRBV9 and TRBJ2-7; perhaps TRBD2 as D (6 bases). Germline CDR1 reads SGDLS; CDR2 reads YYNGEE. V lost 0 bases and J 2 bases, leaving 15 bases between the germline ends. The CDR3 is 16 residues long.

CDR3 DNA sequence: TGCGCCAGCAACTCCGGGACAGCGTGTGTGCAGTACTTC. Its translation: CASNSGTACVQYF. The chain is built from TRBV10-1 and TRBJ2-7, with 7 bases lining up with TRBD1. The CDR3 extends over 13 amino acids. Trimming cost V 7 bases and J 9 bases; bases outside gene matches: 12. In germline, CDR1 is WNHNN, CDR2 SYGVQD (reference sequence).

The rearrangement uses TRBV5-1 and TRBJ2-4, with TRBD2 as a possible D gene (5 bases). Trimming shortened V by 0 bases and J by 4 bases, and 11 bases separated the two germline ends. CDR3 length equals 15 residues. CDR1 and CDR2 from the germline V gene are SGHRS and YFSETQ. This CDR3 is CASSLAPSGKNIQYF. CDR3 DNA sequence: TGCGCCAGCAGCTTGGCCCCCAGCGGTAAAAACATTCAGTACTTC.

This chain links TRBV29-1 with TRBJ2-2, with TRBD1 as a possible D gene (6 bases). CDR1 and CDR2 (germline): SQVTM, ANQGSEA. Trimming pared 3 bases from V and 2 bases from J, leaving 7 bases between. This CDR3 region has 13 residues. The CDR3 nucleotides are TGCAGCGTTGACAGGGGAAACACCGGGGAGCTGTTTTTT. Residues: CSVDRGNTGELFF.

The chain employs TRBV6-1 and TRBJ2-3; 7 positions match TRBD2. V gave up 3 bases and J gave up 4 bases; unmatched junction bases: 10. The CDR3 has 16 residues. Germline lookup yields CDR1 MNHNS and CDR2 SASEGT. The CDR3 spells CASSELGGSAADTQYF. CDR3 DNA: TGTGCCAGCAGTGAGCTGGGAGGGAGTGCGGCAGATACGCAGTATTTT.

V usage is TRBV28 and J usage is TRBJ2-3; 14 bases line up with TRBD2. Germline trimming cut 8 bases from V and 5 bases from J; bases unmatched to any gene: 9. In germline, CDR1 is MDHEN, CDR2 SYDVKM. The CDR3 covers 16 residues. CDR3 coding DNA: TGTGCCAGCCTTGAGACTAGCGGGAGGGCCCGAGATACGCAGTATTTT. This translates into CASLETSGRARDTQYF.